Listed below are T cell receptor beta chains from one sample, sequenced in a study of radiotherapy plus CTLA-4 blockade in lung cancer. Assay: immunoSEQ multiplex PCR; the TCRdb copy retains only in-frame clones and omits some. This table holds 75,000 to 100,000 clones, 82% found once. The source material was peripheral blood, sampled from a patient treated with radiotherapy plus ipilimumab. The receptors stem from a human donor with non-small cell lung cancer who had a partial response to radiotherapy plus ipilimumab. The CDR3 runs from the conserved cysteine through the conserved F or W. D genes are given only for firm matches. Clone size is given for some rows only: seen once, a few or many times, or a class if the clone is expanded.

size	V	D	J	DNA	CDR3
-	TRBV11-2	TRBD1	TRBJ2-1	TGTGCCAGCAGCTTTCAGGGGGCAGTTAACAATGAGCAGTTCTTC	CASSFQGAVNNEQFF
-	TRBV21-1	-	TRBJ2-7	TGTGCCAGCAGCAAAGAACCTAGCGGGGGGCAATACTTC	CASSKEPSGGQYF
-	TRBV29-1	TRBD1	TRBJ1-2	TGCAGCGTTGATCGCCTTGGGACAGGGAGTCGATATGGCTACACCTTC	CSVDRLGTGSRYGYTF
-	TRBV19	-	TRBJ2-1	TGTGCCAGTAGTATAGAATCTGGCGGGTTAAGCAGTAGTGAGCAGTTCTTC	CASSIESGGLSSSEQFF
-	TRBV4-1	-	TRBJ2-3	TGCGCCAGCAGCCAAGGGGGGACTCGAACCGACACAGATACGCAGTATTTT	CASSQGGTRTDTDTQYF
-	TRBV11-3	TRBD2	TRBJ2-1	TGTGCCAGCAGCTTAGAGACTAGCGGGGGTTTCGGCTCCTACAATGAGCAGTTCTTC	CASSLETSGGFGSYNEQFF
-	TRBV28	TRBD1	TRBJ2-7	TGTGCCAGCAGTTTAGGGCCAGGGGGTGGTTCCTACGAGCAGTACTTC	CASSLGPGGGSYEQYF
-	TRBV27	-	TRBJ2-1	TGTGCCAGCAGTGAGGTACAGGGTCGAAGCTCCTACAATGAGCAGTTCTTC	CASSEVQGRSSYNEQFF
few	TRBV9	-	TRBJ1-2	TGTGCCAGCAGCGTAGAAGACAGTCTCTTAACTCGGGACTATGGCTACACCTTC	CASSVEDSLLTRDYGYTF
-	TRBV11-3	-	TRBJ1-3	TGTGCCAGCAGCTGGGGAGGGGATCGCGGAAACACCATATATTTT	CASSWGGDRGNTIYF
-	TRBV7-3	-	TRBJ2-7	TGTGCCAGCAGCTTAATAGGGAGCGCGGGAGAGCAGTACTTC	CASSLIGSAGEQYF
many	TRBV9	-	TRBJ2-7	TGTGCCAGCAGCGAGGGGTACCGTACCGAGCAGTACTTC	CASSEGYRTEQYF
-	TRBV6-6	-	TRBJ1-4	TGTGCCAGCAGCACGGTGAACCCTAATGAAAAACTGTTTTTT	CASSTVNPNEKLFF
-	TRBV4-1	-	TRBJ2-3	TGCGCCAGCAGCCCCTCGGACACTAAAGGAACAGATACGCAGTATTTT	CASSPSDTKGTDTQYF
-	TRBV10-3	TRBD1	TRBJ1-1	TGTGCCATGTGTGCCGGGACAGGGGGTACTGAAGCTTTCTTT	CAMCAGTGGTEAFF
-	TRBV30	-	TRBJ1-5	TGTGCCTGGAGTGCAACAGGTAATCAGCCCCAGCATTTT	CAWSATGNQPQHF
-	TRBV5-4	-	TRBJ2-7	TGTGCCAGCAGCTCTCCGGACGGACAGGGAGGGTACGAGCAGTACTTC	CASSSPDGQGGYEQYF
-	TRBV10-1	-	TRBJ2-7	TGCGCCAGCAGTGAGAAGCCAGAGGAGGGCGAGCAGTACTTC	CASSEKPEEGEQYF
-	TRBV11-1	-	TRBJ2-5	TGTGCCAGCGCCTCAAGACAGTTCCAAGAGACCCAGTACTTC	CASASRQFQETQYF
-	TRBV28	TRBD2	TRBJ2-7	TGTGCCAGCAGCCTAGGACTAGCGGGGACCTACGAGCAGTACTTC	CASSLGLAGTYEQYF
-	TRBV5-1	-	TRBJ2-1	TGCGCCAGCAGCTTGGCTCGGGACTTCTACAATGAGCAGTTCTTC	CASSLARDFYNEQFF
-	TRBV10-3	TRBD1	TRBJ2-7	TGTGCCATCAGTGAAGGCCCCGGACAGGGGATCTACGAGCAGTACTTC	CAISEGPGQGIYEQYF
-	TRBV5-4	-	TRBJ1-4	TGTGCCAGCAGTGAAAGAGGGGGTGAAAAACTGTTTTTT	CASSERGGEKLFF
-	TRBV28	-	TRBJ2-7	TGTGCCAGCACCACCCGGCGGGGTATCTCCTACGAGCAGTACTTC	CASTTRRGISYEQYF
-	TRBV7-9	-	TRBJ1-1	TGTGCCAGCAGTCCCCAGGGATGGAACACTGAAGCTTTCTTT	CASSPQGWNTEAFF
-	TRBV4-1	-	TRBJ2-2	TGCGCCAGCAGCCAAGGAGGAGGCCTCACCGGGGAGCTGTTTTTT	CASSQGGGLTGELFF
-	TRBV11-2	-	TRBJ2-7	TGTGCCAGCAGCCCCAGGGTTACAGGAGCCTACGAGCAGTACTTC	CASSPRVTGAYEQYF
-	TRBV18	TRBD2	TRBJ2-2	TGTGCCAGCTCACCACAGCGACTAGCGGGAGGAGGCGGGGAGCTGTTTTTT	CASSPQRLAGGGGELFF
-	TRBV2	TRBD1	TRBJ1-5	TGTGCCAGCAGAGGGACAGGCAATCAGCCCCAGCATTTT	CASRGTGNQPQHF
-	TRBV30	-	TRBJ1-1	TGTGCCTGGAGTCCTCGAGACCGGGGGACTGAAGCTTTCTTT	CAWSPRDRGTEAFF
few	TRBV28	-	TRBJ2-7	TGTGCCGCCGGAGGACTGGCGTCCTACGAGCAGTACTTC	CAAGGLASYEQYF
once	TRBV5-1	-	TRBJ2-7	TGCGCCAGCAGCTTAGGGACTGTGGTAGGGGAGCAGTACTTC	CASSLGTVVGEQYF
-	TRBV27	TRBD1	TRBJ1-2	TGTGCCAGCAGTTTGGGTACAGGGGGCACCGATGGCTACACCTTC	CASSLGTGGTDGYTF
-	TRBV29-1	-	TRBJ1-1	TGCAGCGCCAATGTGGGGGCAGCGAACACTGAAGCTTTCTTT	CSANVGAANTEAFF
-	TRBV7-3	TRBD2	TRBJ2-1	TGTGCCAGCAGCTTATCCCTAGCGGGAGGTTCCTACAATGAGCAGTTCTTC	CASSLSLAGGSYNEQFF
few	TRBV29-1	-	TRBJ1-5	TGCAGCGCCAGGACAGAGAATCAGCCCCAGCATTTT	CSARTENQPQHF
-	TRBV18	-	TRBJ2-5	TGTGCCAGCTCACCTGGGGGGCAAGAGACCCAGTACTTC	CASSPGGQETQYF
once	TRBV5-5	TRBD1	TRBJ2-7	TGTGCCAGCAGCTTGGGGACAGGGGGCTTTCAAGCCTACGAGCAGTACTTC	CASSLGTGGFQAYEQYF
once	TRBV6-1	-	TRBJ2-5	TGTGCCAGCAGTGAAAGCCCAACTCCTAGAGCCGAGACCCAGTACTTC	CASSESPTPRAETQYF
-	TRBV5-4	TRBD1	TRBJ2-7	TGTGCCAGCAGCTCCTGGACAGGGGGGTCCGAGCAGTACTTC	CASSSWTGGSEQYF
-	TRBV18	-	TRBJ2-5	TGTGCCAGCTCACCACTTAGGGCCCGGGGAGAGACCCAGTACTTC	CASSPLRARGETQYF
-	TRBV6-6	TRBD1	TRBJ2-5	TGTGCCAGCAACCAACCGGACAGGGGGGGGATGACCCAGTACTTC	CASNQPDRGGMTQYF
few	TRBV5-1	TRBD1	TRBJ2-5	TGCGCCAGCAGCTCCGGGACAGGCGTAACTCAAGAGACCCAGTACTTC	CASSSGTGVTQETQYF
-	TRBV2	TRBD2	TRBJ2-1	TGTGCCAGCAGGGAGTCGACTAGCGGGAGCACAGGCAATGAGCAGTTCTTC	CASRESTSGSTGNEQFF
-	TRBV19	-	TRBJ1-2	TGTGCCAGTACCGAACCCAGGCTGCTTCCCGGCTACACCTTC	CASTEPRLLPGYTF
-	TRBV2	TRBD1	TRBJ1-5	TGTGCCAGCAGTGGGAACAGGGGAGGCAATCAGCCCCAGCATTTT	CASSGNRGGNQPQHF